The following is a T cell receptor (beta chain) sequence with its context. Its antigen is currently not known. Base quality data are lacking; no much larger clone is found one base away. TCRbeta CDR3 regions were amplified from genomic DNA using the immunoSEQ Assay, a bias-controlled multiplex PCR. On the study's bioinformatics: The number of nucleated cells in each sample was estimated from the amplification of reference gene primers within the assay. Sequence reads were collapsed and filtered to measure the absolute abundance of every unique TCRbeta CDR3 rearrangement. Productive Simpson clonality was computed per sample as the square root of Simpson's diversity index over productive rearrangements. The table was pulled from immuneACCESS by TCRdb, which kept in-frame rearrangements only. Such tables lose some clones; where checked, under half of the loss comes from unresolved V genes, and the rest has no known cause. From that table come the V and J calls and clone size; the DNA was used to work out D and trimming. The sample table shows under 250,000 clones, and roughly four fifths are seen once. The top ten constitute 9.5% to 15% of the sample.

Whole blood was collected in K2EDTA tubes by collaborating institutions according to the institutions' own protocols. For TCRbeta analysis, collaborator samples were shipped as frozen whole blood, as isolated PBMCs, or as DNA extracted from either sample type. The CDR3 covers 16 residues, taking in both the cysteine and the phenylalanine. Of the read, only the CDR3 DNA is kept; its 48 bases are in frame from base 1. The germline V gene specifies SGHRS as CDR1 and YFSETQ as CDR2. V loses 4 bases, J loses 3 bases, and the germline ends lie 20 bases apart. The data were obtained in a study of blood T cell repertoires in COVID-19 (TCRdb year 2020). About the investigation overall: Samples covering the acute and convalescent phases of COVID-19 were provided by collaborators in the United States, Italy and Spain. The material from the prospective study consisted of cDNA or gDNA derived from T cells, B-cell-depleted T cells, or PBMCs. HLA class I and class II types, where available, came from metadata supplied by the sample provider rather than from assay-based typing. Samples were obtained from the ongoing ImmuneRACE study (first 160 participants) and from over 1,000 subjects provided by 6 global collaborators. The repertoires were released in a freely available public database meant as a resource for research on the immune response to SARS-CoV-2. A de-identified subject ID, COVID-19 status, age in years and sex were almost always included in the sample metadata. Deeply sampled blood TCRbeta repertoires from subjects exposed to, actively infected with, or recovered from COVID-19 were included in the dataset.

General conclusions and limits of the study: How much clinical and demographic metadata was included differed by source and by participant, and the metadata was provided uncurated.

Source material: peripheral blood. This sequence was found in a woman aged 40 to 50 with acute or convalescent COVID-19. This receptor chain uses TRBV5-1 and TRBJ2-7; TRBD1 is possibly the D segment (6 matching bases). The sequenced DNA: TGCGCCAGCAGCGCAGCGACAGGCTGGGGTGGCTACGAGCAGTACTTC. It encodes CASSAATGWGGYEQYF. Reference TRBV5-1 and TRBJ2-7 genes cover what lies past the CDR3, so the full variable domain is KAGVTQTPRYLIKTRGQQVTLSCSPISGHRSVSWYQQTPGQGLQFLFEYFSETQRNKGNFPGRFSGRQFSNSRSEMNVSTLELGDSALYLCASSAATGWGGYEQYFGPGTRLTVT.